Given below is one TCR beta chain in context. This entry is derived from a study of control samples from healthy donors and cancer patients. The protocol was immunoSEQ multiplex PCR, while the TCRdb copy is restricted to in-frame clones and leaves out a portion. The table shows 200,000 or so clones, with roughly nine tenths occurring only once. V was clipped by 8 bases and J by 5 bases, with 7 bases between them. Per germline, CDR1 SQVTM and CDR2 ANQGSEA. This CDR3 comprises 10 residues. Sequenced sample: blood. This chain joins TRBV29-1 and TRBJ2-1; D may be TRBD1 (5 bases). This receptor was taken from a man aged 30-40 years in good health. CDR3 coding DNA: TGCAGCTCCAGGGACAATGAGCAGTTCTTC. Amino acid sequence: CSSRDNEQFF.